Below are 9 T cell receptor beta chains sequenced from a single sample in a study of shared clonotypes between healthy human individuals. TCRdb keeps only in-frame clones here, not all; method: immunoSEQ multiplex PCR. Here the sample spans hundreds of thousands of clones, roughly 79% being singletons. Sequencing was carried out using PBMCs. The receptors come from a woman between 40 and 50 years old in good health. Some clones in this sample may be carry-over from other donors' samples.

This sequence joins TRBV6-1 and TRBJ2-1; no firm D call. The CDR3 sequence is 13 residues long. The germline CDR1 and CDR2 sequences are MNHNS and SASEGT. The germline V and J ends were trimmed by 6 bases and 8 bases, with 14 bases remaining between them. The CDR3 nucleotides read TGTGCCAGCAGCCAAAGCAGGACCTATGAGCAGTTCTTC. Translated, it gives CASSQSRTYEQFF.

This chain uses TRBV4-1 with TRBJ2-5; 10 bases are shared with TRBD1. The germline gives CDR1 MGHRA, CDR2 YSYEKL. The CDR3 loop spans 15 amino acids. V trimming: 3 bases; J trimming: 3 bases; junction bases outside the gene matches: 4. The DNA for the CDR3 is TGCGCCAGCAGCCACCTGGGACAGGGGAAAGAGACCCAGTACTTC. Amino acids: CASSHLGQGKETQYF.

CDR3 residues: CASSRSVNEKLFF. CDR3 in DNA: TGCGCCAGCAGCCGGTCCGTGAATGAAAAACTGTTTTTT. The rearrangement uses TRBV5-1 and TRBJ1-4, with D unclear. V was cut by 4 bases and J by 5 bases, with 9 bases left in between. The CDR3 covers 13 residues. Germline CDR1 reads SGHRS; CDR2 reads YFSETQ.

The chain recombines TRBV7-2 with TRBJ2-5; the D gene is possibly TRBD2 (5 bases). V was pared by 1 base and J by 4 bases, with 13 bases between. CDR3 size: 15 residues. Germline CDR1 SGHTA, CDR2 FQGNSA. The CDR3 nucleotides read TGTGCCAGCAGCTTAGGTTTGGGAGTAGGAGAGACCCAGTACTTC. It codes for CASSLGLGVGETQYF.

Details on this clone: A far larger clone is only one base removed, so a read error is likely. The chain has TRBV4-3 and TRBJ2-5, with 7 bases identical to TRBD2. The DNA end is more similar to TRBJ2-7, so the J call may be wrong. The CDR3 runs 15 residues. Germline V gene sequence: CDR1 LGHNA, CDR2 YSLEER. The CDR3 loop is CASSQSTSWFYEQYF. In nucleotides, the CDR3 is TGCGCCAGCAGCCAGTCGACTAGCTGGTTCTACGAGCAGTACTTC.

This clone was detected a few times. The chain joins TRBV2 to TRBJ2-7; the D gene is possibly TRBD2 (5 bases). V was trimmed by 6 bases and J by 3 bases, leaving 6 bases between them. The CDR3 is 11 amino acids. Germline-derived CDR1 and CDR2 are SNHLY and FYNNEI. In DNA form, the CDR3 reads TGTGCCAGCAGCGGACTCTACGAGCAGTACTTC. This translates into CASSGLYEQYF.

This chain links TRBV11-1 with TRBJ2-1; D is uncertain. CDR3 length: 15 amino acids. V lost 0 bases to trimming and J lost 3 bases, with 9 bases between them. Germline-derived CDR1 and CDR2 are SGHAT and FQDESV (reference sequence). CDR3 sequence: CASSLATAYYNEQFF. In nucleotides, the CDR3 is TGTGCCAGCAGCTTAGCGACTGCTTACTACAATGAGCAGTTCTTC.

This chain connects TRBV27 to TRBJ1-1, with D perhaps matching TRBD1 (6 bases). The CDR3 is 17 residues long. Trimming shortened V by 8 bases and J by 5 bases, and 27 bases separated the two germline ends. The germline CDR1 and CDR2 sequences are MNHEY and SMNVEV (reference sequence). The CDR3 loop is CASLAAGRGRGQTEAFF. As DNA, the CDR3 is TGTGCCAGCCTAGCAGCAGGTCGGGGCAGGGGTCAAACTGAAGCTTTCTTT.

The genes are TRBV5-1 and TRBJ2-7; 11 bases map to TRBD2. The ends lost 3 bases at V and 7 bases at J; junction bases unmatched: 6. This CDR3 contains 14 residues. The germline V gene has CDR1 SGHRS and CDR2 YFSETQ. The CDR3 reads CASSSGTSGLEQYF. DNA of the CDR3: TGCGCCAGCAGCTCCGGGACTAGCGGCCTTGAGCAGTACTTC.